The 20 T cell receptor beta chains in this list originate from one sample, sequenced in a study of vaccination effects on CD4 cells after COVID-19. Generated by immunoSEQ multiplex PCR, the TCRdb table keeps only in-frame clones and is missing some. The profile shows 50,000 or so clones, under 85% of them singletons. These receptors' targets are unknown. Culturing for nine to ten days preceded CD4+ T cell isolation. Between March and December 2020, the person had a SARS-CoV-2 infection that PCR confirmed. BNT162b2 vaccine or mRNA-1273 vaccine was given to participants in two doses. The sample here was CD4+ T cells from PBMCs cultured without peptide, taken after COVID-19 vaccination. These receptors were collected from a human donor who had a prior SARS-CoV-2 infection.

This chain joins TRBV18 and TRBJ1-5; possibly TRBD1 for D (5 bases). This CDR3 spans 15 amino acids. Germline CDR1 KGHSH, CDR2 LQKENI. The V and J ends lost 4 bases and 5 bases respectively, with 15 bases between them. The CDR3 sequence is CASSRGRGEDQPQHF. The DNA of the CDR3 is TGTGCCAGCTCACGTGGCCGAGGGGAGGATCAGCCCCAGCATTTT.

This clone was recorded a few times. The V and J genes are TRBV2 and TRBJ2-1; D perhaps matches TRBD1 (5 bases). The CDR3 totals 13 residues. Germline V lookup: CDR1 SNHLY, CDR2 FYNNEI. The V end was cut by 7 bases, the J end by 5 bases, with 12 bases between. The CDR3 coding sequence is TGTGCCAGCACCGCAGGGCAAGACAATGAGCAGTTCTTC. Amino acids: CASTAGQDNEQFF.

V gene TRBV7-8 combines with J gene TRBJ1-5; 7 bases agree with TRBD1. The junction had 11 bases not matched to a gene; V was cut back by 2 bases and J by 4 bases. CDR1 is SGHVS, CDR2 FQNEAQ, per germline. The CDR3 sequence is 17 residues long. CDR3 nucleotide sequence: TGTGCCAGCAGCTTAAGGCCGGGACAGCTACCTAATCAGCCCCAGCATTTT. It yields the protein CASSLRPGQLPNQPQHF.

The gene calls are TRBV9 and TRBJ1-1; no definite D call. The germline V and J ends were trimmed by 4 bases and 2 bases, with 21 bases remaining between them. The CDR3 loop spans 17 amino acids. In germline, CDR1 is SGDLS, CDR2 YYNGEE. The CDR3 DNA sequence: TGTGCCAGCAGCCCCTTTTCCTCTCCAAACCTCAACACTGAAGCTTTCTTT. It codes for CASSPFSSPNLNTEAFF.

The chain combines TRBV7-2 with TRBJ2-7; 7 bases agree with TRBD2. CDR3 length: 14 residues. Per germline, CDR1 SGHTA and CDR2 FQGNSA. Trimming cost V 7 bases and J 4 bases; bases outside gene matches: 10. The DNA of the CDR3 is TGTGCCAGCAACCAATTCGGACTAGGGTACGAGCAGTACTTC. Translated: CASNQFGLGYEQYF.

The chain recombines TRBV6-5 with TRBJ2-2, with D uncertain. Germline V CDR1 and CDR2: MNHEY, SVGAGI. The V end lost 1 base, the J end lost 5 bases, and 2 bases lay between the germline ends. CDR3 size: 12 residues. The CDR3, as DNA: TGTGCCAGCAGTTACTGGACCGGGGAGCTGTTTTTT. Translation: CASSYWTGELFF.

This clone has just a few counts. V usage is TRBV6-5 and J usage is TRBJ1-3, with unresolved D. The CDR3 totals 15 residues. Germline V gives CDR1 MNHEY, CDR2 SVGAGI. Trimming removed 0 bases from V and 1 base from J, with 7 bases in between. As DNA, the CDR3 is TGTGCCAGCAGTTACTCAGAAGGATCTGGAAACACCATATATTTT. This sequence encodes CASSYSEGSGNTIYF.

This chain connects TRBV6-5 to TRBJ1-1; TRBD1 agrees at 7 bases. Germline loops: CDR1 MNHEY, CDR2 SVGAGI. CDR3 length: 14 residues. The V gene end was trimmed by 5 bases and the J gene end by 8 bases; junction bases not matched to a gene: 11. CDR3 nucleotides: TGTGCCAGCAGTCGGACAGGCCTCACCCCGGAAGCTTTCTTT. Its translation is CASSRTGLTPEAFF.

The chain recombines TRBV25-1 with TRBJ1-1; D is uncertain. The CDR3 length is 15 residues. Germline CDR1 is MGHDK and CDR2 is SYGVNS. Trimming took 1 base from V and 3 from J, leaving 12 bases between them. The CDR3 region has the DNA TGTGCCAGCAGTGAATCCTGGGGTGATGACACTGAAGCTTTCTTT. It translates to CASSESWGDDTEAFF. Drawing the rest from reference TRBV25-1 and TRBJ1-1, the complete variable domain is EADIYQTPRYLVIGTGKKITLECSQTMGHDKMYWYQQDPGMELHLIHYSYGVNSTEKGDLSSESTVSRIRTEHFPLTLESARPSHTSQYLCASSESWGDDTEAFFGQGTRLTVV.

V is TRBV24-1 and J is TRBJ2-5; D is ambiguous. The CDR3 has 14 residues. Germline CDR1 and CDR2: KGHDR and SFDVKD. V was pared by 3 bases and J by 1 base, with 8 bases between. The CDR3 coding sequence is TGTGCCACCAGTGATCGGACCGTCCAAGAGACCCAGTACTTC. Translation: CATSDRTVQETQYF.

V and J are TRBV3-1 (or the pseudogene TRBV3-2) and TRBJ2-1; D possibly corresponds to TRBD2 (6 bases). CDR1 and CDR2 from the germline V gene are LGHDT and YNNKEL (reference sequence). V lost 1 base, J lost 9 bases, and 13 bases lay in between. The CDR3 is made up of 14 amino acids. CDR3 protein: CASSQVGGRTEQFF. The DNA of the CDR3 is TGTGCCAGCAGCCAAGTCGGAGGGCGTACTGAGCAGTTCTTC.

This clone has just a few counts. This chain uses TRBV3-1 (or the pseudogene TRBV3-2) with TRBJ1-2; no definite D call. The CDR3 has 11 residues. The germline V gene has CDR1 LGHDT and CDR2 YNNKEL (reference sequence). V lost 3 bases to trimming and J lost 4 bases, with 3 bases between them. Written as DNA, the CDR3 is TGTGCCAGCAGCCAGTCCTATGGCTACACCTTC. Translating it yields CASSQSYGYTF.

V is TRBV6-5 and J is TRBJ1-1, with unresolved D. V shed 7 bases and J shed 3 bases, with 18 bases lying between them. Germline assignment: CDR1 MNHEY and CDR2 SVGAGI. CDR3 length: 15 residues. CDR3 in DNA: TGTGCCAGCACCTTTGGTTTGGGGAGGGACACTGAAGCTTTCTTT. Protein sequence: CASTFGLGRDTEAFF.

This clone was detected a few times. The chain carries TRBV7-2 and TRBJ1-6; D call uncertain. This CDR3 comprises 13 residues. Germline V gene data show CDR1 as SGHTA and CDR2 as FQGNSA. Trimming left V 3 bases short and J 14 bases short, with 14 bases between. In DNA, the CDR3 is TGTGCCAGCAGCTTGGGCACCCGATTTACCCTCCACTTT. This encodes CASSLGTRFTLHF. Full variable domain (missing parts from reference TRBV7-2 and TRBJ1-6): GAGVSQSPSNKVTEKGKDVELRCDPISGHTALYWYRQSLGQGLEFLIYFQGNSAPDKSGLPSDRFSAERTGGSVSTLTIQRTQQEDSAVYLCASSLGTRFTLHFGNGTRLTVT.

The chain uses TRBV15 and TRBJ2-3; perhaps TRBD2 as D (6 bases). V shed 0 bases and J shed 4 bases, with 14 bases lying between them. Germline V CDR1 and CDR2: LNHNV, YYDKDF (reference sequence). The CDR3 covers 16 residues. The CDR3 nucleotides are TGTGCCACCAGCAGAGATCCTGGGGGGATGTCAGATACGCAGTATTTT. As protein: CATSRDPGGMSDTQYF.

V and J are TRBV2 and TRBJ1-4; D not certain. The CDR3 extends over 15 amino acids. Germline CDR1 and CDR2: SNHLY and FYNNEI. V lost 5 bases, J lost 4 bases, and 14 bases lay in between. CDR3 nucleotides: TGTGCCAGCAGTTCTCGCGCAGCCTTTAATGAAAAACTGTTTTTT. Residues: CASSSRAAFNEKLFF.

The rearrangement joins TRBV7-9 to TRBJ2-2, with D possibly called TRBD1 or TRBD2 (7 bases each). This CDR3 has 15 residues. Germline CDR1 reads SEHNR; CDR2 reads FQNEAQ (reference sequence). V was pared by 5 bases and J by 6 bases, with 16 bases between. CDR3 amino acids: CASSQGGAHAGELFF. The CDR3 bases are TGTGCCAGCAGCCAGGGGGGGGCTCACGCCGGGGAGCTGTTTTTT. Looking up the rest from reference TRBV7-9 and TRBJ2-2 gives the full variable domain: DTGVSQNPRHKITKRGQNVTFRCDPISEHNRLYWYRQTLGQGPEFLTYFQNEAQLEKSRLLSDRFSAERPKGSFSTLEIQRTEQGDSAMYLCASSQGGAHAGELFFGEGSRLTVL.

V gene TRBV5-4 combines with J gene TRBJ2-1; 11 bases are a match to TRBD2. V was clipped by 4 bases and J by 8 bases; unmatched bases: 11. Per germline, CDR1 SGHNT and CDR2 YYREEE (reference sequence). The CDR3 sequence is 16 residues long. The CDR3 loop reads CASSPGTSGAPHEQFF. CDR3 nucleotide sequence: TGTGCCAGCAGCCCCGGGACTAGCGGAGCCCCCCATGAGCAGTTCTTC. The variable domain in full, with the rest retrieved from reference TRBV5-4 and TRBJ2-1, is ETGVTQSPTHLIKTRGQQVTLRCSSQSGHNTVSWYQQALGQGPQFIFQYYREEENGRGNFPPRFSGLQFPNYSSELNVNALELDDSALYLCASSPGTSGAPHEQFFGPGTRLTVL.

The chain recombines TRBV3-1 (or the pseudogene TRBV3-2) with TRBJ2-1; 10 nucleotides line up with TRBD2. V trimming: 4 bases; J trimming: 4 bases; junction bases outside the gene matches: 10. The CDR3 runs 17 residues. CDR1 and CDR2 from the germline V gene are LGHDT and YNNKEL (reference sequence). The CDR3 DNA reads TGTGCCAGCAGCCCCGGGATAGCGGGGGGATCTTACAATGAGCAGTTCTTC. This sequence encodes CASSPGIAGGSYNEQFF.

The V gene is TRBV3-1 (or the pseudogene TRBV3-2), the J gene TRBJ2-1, with 9 bases that match TRBD2. Trimming cost V 4 bases and J 7 bases; bases outside gene matches: 11. CDR1 and CDR2 (germline): LGHDT, YNNKEL (reference sequence). This CDR3 has 16 amino acids. The CDR3 DNA reads as TGTGCCAGCAGCCCCCATAGCGGGAGCGTAGAGAATGAGCAGTTCTTC. Translation: CASSPHSGSVENEQFF.